This T cell receptor beta chain derives from a study of T cell repertoires in cytomegalovirus infection. Study in general: Public TCR beta signatures marked donors with CMV infection and the matching HLA.

Notes on this clonotype: As yet, its antigen is unknown. One end of the junction does not line up with germline, which may come from a read error.

Germline assignment: CDR1 MGHRA and CDR2 YSYEKL. This CDR3 region has 20 residues. Via MiXCR, TCRdb re-called the reads, giving one row per CDR3 protein. The sample carries around 140,000 distinct CDR3 sequences, approximately 5.9% recorded once. General study results and limits: There were HLA-C-restricted CMV-specific TCR beta clonotypes dominating the ex vivo response. Cumulative frequency (of public TCR beta family members) identified carriers of CMV plus the relevant HLA.

The genes are TRBV4-1 and TRBJ2-2, with 15 bases identical to TRBD2. The sample was PBMCs. This TCR derives from a human donor in good health (CMV status not recorded). Some clones in this sample may be carry-over from other donors' samples. DNA for the CDR3: TGCGCCAGCAGTCGACAGGGACTAGCGGGGGGCACGACGAACACCGGGGTGCTGTTTTTT. It specifies CASSRQGLAGGTTNTGVLFF.